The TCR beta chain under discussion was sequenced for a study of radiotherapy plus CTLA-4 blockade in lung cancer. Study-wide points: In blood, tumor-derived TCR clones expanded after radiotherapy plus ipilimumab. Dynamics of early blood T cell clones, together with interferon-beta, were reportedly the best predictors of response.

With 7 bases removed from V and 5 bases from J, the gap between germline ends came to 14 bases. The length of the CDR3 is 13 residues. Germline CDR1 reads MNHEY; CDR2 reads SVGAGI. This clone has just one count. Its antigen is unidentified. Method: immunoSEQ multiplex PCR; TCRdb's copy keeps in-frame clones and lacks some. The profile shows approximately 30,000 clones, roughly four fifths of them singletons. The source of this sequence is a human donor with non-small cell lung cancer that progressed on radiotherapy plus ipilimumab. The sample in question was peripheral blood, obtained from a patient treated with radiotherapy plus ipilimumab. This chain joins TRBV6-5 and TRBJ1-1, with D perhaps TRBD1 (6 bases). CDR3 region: CASNYRVITEAFF. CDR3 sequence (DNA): TGTGCCAGCAACTACAGGGTGATAACTGAAGCTTTCTTT.